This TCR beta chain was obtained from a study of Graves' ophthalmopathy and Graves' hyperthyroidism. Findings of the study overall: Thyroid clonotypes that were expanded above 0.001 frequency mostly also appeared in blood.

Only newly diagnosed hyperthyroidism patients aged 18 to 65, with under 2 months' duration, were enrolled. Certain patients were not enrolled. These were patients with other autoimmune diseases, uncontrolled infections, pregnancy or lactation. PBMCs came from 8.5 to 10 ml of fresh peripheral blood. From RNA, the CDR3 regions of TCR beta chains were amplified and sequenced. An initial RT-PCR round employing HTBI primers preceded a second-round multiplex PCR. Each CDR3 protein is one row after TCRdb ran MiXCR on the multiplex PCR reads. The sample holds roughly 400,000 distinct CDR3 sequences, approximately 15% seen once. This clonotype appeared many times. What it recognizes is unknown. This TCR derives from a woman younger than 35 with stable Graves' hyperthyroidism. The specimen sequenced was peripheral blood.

The CDR3 DNA reads TGCAGTGCTAGAGGGGGGGGCAGGGTGCCCTACGAGCAGTACTTC. This encodes CSARGGGRVPYEQYF. The chain couples TRBV20-1 to TRBJ2-7, with D possibly being TRBD2 (7 bases). CDR1 is DFQATT, CDR2 SNEGSKA, per germline (reference sequence). This CDR3 spans 15 amino acids. The V end lost 1 base, the J end lost 2 bases, and 15 bases lay between the germline ends.